A single sample gave rise to the 30 T cell receptor beta chains below, sequenced in a study of T cell repertoires in cytomegalovirus infection. A single record per CDR3 protein comes from TCRdb applying MiXCR to the reads. The table has about 340,000 distinct CDR3 sequences, 25% to 35% seen once. No cognate antigen is known for these TCRs. The starting material was cultured PBMCs, obtained from culture after CMV antigen stimulation. The receptors stem from a human donor in good health (CMV status not recorded). Some clones in this sample may be carry-over from other donors' samples.

The V gene is TRBV2, the J gene TRBJ1-6; 7 bases line up with TRBD1. The CDR3 is 15 residues long. J gave up 5 bases and V 5 bases, and 6 bases lay outside the gene matches. Germline lookup yields CDR1 SNHLY and CDR2 FYNNEI. Written as DNA, the CDR3 is TGTGCCAGCAGTAACAGGGGTCAGGATAATTCACCCCTCCACTTT. Translated, it gives CASSNRGQDNSPLHF. The variable domain in full, completed from reference TRBV2 and TRBJ1-6, reads EPEVTQTPSHQVTQMGQEVILRCVPISNHLYFYWYRQILGQKVEFLVSFYNNEISEKSEIFDDQFSVERPDGSNFTLKIRSTKLEDSAMYFCASSNRGQDNSPLHFGNGTRLTVT.

This chain uses TRBV11-2 with TRBJ1-3; tentatively, D is TRBD1 (5 bases). Germline loops: CDR1 SGHAT, CDR2 FQNNGV. V shed 5 bases and J shed 3 bases, with 14 bases lying between them. This CDR3 is 15 amino acids long. The CDR3 here is CASSPGRGGGNTIYF. In nucleotides, the CDR3 is TGTGCCAGCAGCCCCGGAAGGGGTGGTGGAAACACCATATATTTT.

This chain joins TRBV19 and TRBJ1-2; 11 bases match TRBD1. V lost 5 bases to trimming and J lost 7 bases; unmatched junction nucleotides: 6. CDR1 is LNHDA and CDR2 is SQIVND in the germline V gene (reference sequence). The CDR3 contains 14 residues. The CDR3 here is CASSAGQGASGYTF. Here the CDR3 DNA reads TGTGCCAGTAGTGCCGGACAGGGGGCTAGTGGCTACACCTTC.

CDR3 nucleotide sequence: TGTGCCACCAGCAGAGATCTTTATAGGATCTCTGGGGCCAACGTCCTGACTTTC. This encodes CATSRDLYRISGANVLTF. The chain is built from TRBV15 and TRBJ2-6; D gene unclear. The CDR3 covers 18 residues. Germline V lookup: CDR1 LNHNV, CDR2 YYDKDF (reference sequence). V was pared by 0 bases and J by 0 bases, with 12 bases between. Filled out from reference TRBV15 and TRBJ2-6, the complete variable domain reads DAMVIQNPRYQVTQFGKPVTLSCSQTLNHNVMYWYQQKSSQAPKLLFHYYDKDFNNEADTPDNFQSRRPNTSFCFLDIRSPGLGDTAMYLCATSRDLYRISGANVLTFGAGSRLTVL.

There are a few counts of this clonotype. The chain couples TRBV6-5 to TRBJ1-2; 8 nucleotides align to TRBD1. In germline, CDR1 is MNHEY, CDR2 SVGAGI. CDR3 size: 12 residues. J was trimmed by 7 bases and V by 5 bases; bases with no gene match: 3. CDR3 DNA: TGTGCCAGCAGTCAGGGGGCAGTTGGCTACACCTTC. Protein: CASSQGAVGYTF.

This clonotype was counted a single time. The gene calls are TRBV5-1 and TRBJ2-7, with a tentative D call TRBD1 (5 bases). The CDR3 covers 13 residues. The ends were cut back, 6 bases at V and 2 bases at J, with 12 bases in the middle. Germline values: CDR1 SGHRS, CDR2 YFSETQ. The CDR3 DNA reads as TGCGCCAGCAACCCAACAGGAACCTACGAGCAGTACTTC. It is translated as CASNPTGTYEQYF.

The rearrangement uses TRBV6-8 and TRBJ2-1; D is possibly TRBD2 (5 bases). V was trimmed by 4 bases and J by 7 bases, leaving 17 bases between them. This CDR3 is built from 15 residues. Looked up from germline, CDR1 is MNHGY and CDR2 is SAAAGT. This chain's CDR3 is CASSSSVLLGNEQFF. DNA for the CDR3: TGTGCCAGCAGTTCCTCTGTTTTACTAGGGAATGAGCAGTTCTTC.

This clonotype occurred once. This chain connects TRBV5-6 to TRBJ2-7; 8 bases fit TRBD1. V was clipped by 3 bases and J by 3 bases; unmatched bases: 8. The CDR3 is 15 amino acids. Germline CDR1 and CDR2: SGHDT and YYEEEE. CDR3 coding DNA: TGTGCCAGCAGCTGGACAGGGCCCCTTATCTACGAGCAGTACTTC. Its translation is CASSWTGPLIYEQYF.

The V and J genes are TRBV6-1 and TRBJ2-1; the D gene is possibly TRBD2 (5 bases). V dropped 5 bases and J dropped 10 bases, with 15 bases sitting between them. Germline loops: CDR1 MNHNS, CDR2 SASEGT. The CDR3 has 13 residues. The CDR3 coding sequence is TGTGCCAGCAGTCCTCGACGGGGTGGAGAGCAGTTCTTC. This translates into CASSPRRGGEQFF.

The genes are TRBV5-1 and TRBJ1-4, with TRBD1 as a possible D gene (5 bases). The length of the CDR3 is 16 residues. The germline gives CDR1 SGHRS, CDR2 YFSETQ. Trimming took 4 bases from V and 3 from J, leaving 16 bases between them. This CDR3 reads CASSLAWIGANEKLFF. The CDR3, as DNA: TGCGCCAGCAGCCTAGCTTGGATAGGGGCTAATGAAAAACTGTTTTTT.

This clonotype was observed a few times. The CDR3 coding sequence is TGTGCCAGCAGCTTCAGGGGGGACACAGATACGCAGTATTTT. It codes for CASSFRGDTDTQYF. This chain uses TRBV7-9 with TRBJ2-3; possibly TRBD1 for D (7 bases). CDR1 and CDR2 from the germline V gene are SEHNR and FQNEAQ (reference sequence). This CDR3 has 14 residues. V shed 3 bases and J shed 2 bases, with 9 bases lying between them. Drawing the rest from reference TRBV7-9 and TRBJ2-3, the complete variable domain is DTGVSQNPRHKITKRGQNVTFRCDPISEHNRLYWYRQTLGQGPEFLTYFQNEAQLEKSRLLSDRFSAERPKGSFSTLEIQRTEQGDSAMYLCASSFRGDTDTQYFGPGTRLTVL.

V usage is TRBV2 and J usage is TRBJ1-1; 9 nucleotides align to TRBD1. Per the germline V gene, CDR1 is SNHLY and CDR2 is FYNNEI. The trim removed 6 bases at V and 1 base at J, leaving 3 bases unmatched. The length of the CDR3 is 14 residues. CDR3 sequence reads: CASRKGQGNTEAFF. The CDR3, as DNA: TGTGCCAGCAGGAAGGGACAGGGGAACACTGAAGCTTTCTTT.

The chain uses TRBV20-1 and TRBJ2-2; 8 nucleotides line up with TRBD1. Germline lookup yields CDR1 DFQATT and CDR2 SNEGSKA (reference sequence). This CDR3 spans 18 amino acids. V shed 0 bases, J shed 7 bases, and the junction held 16 bases outside the gene matches. The CDR3 nucleotides read TGCAGTGCTAGAGAGCCTTCCTATTCCAGGGGGCTTAACGGGGAGCTGTTTTTT. Protein product: CSAREPSYSRGLNGELFF.

This chain links TRBV10-3 with TRBJ2-7; D might be TRBD1 (6 bases). The CDR3 consists of 15 residues. Trimming took 2 bases from V and 3 from J, leaving 14 bases between them. The germline V gene encodes CDR1 ENHRY and CDR2 SYGVKD. In DNA, the CDR3 is TGTGCCATCAGTGAGGGACAGAACAGAGACTACGAGCAGTACTTC. The encoded protein is CAISEGQNRDYEQYF.

This clonotype appeared a few times. The J gene is TRBJ2-6, the V gene TRBV6-1; D call uncertain. Germline CDR1 and CDR2: MNHNS and SASEGT. V shed 8 bases and J shed 0 bases, with 11 bases lying between them. CDR3 size: 15 residues. This CDR3 is CASDPVASGANVLTF. The CDR3 DNA follows: TGTGCCAGCGACCCTGTGGCCTCTGGGGCCAACGTCCTGACTTTC.

This clonotype was picked up many times. This sequence joins TRBV7-6 and TRBJ1-3, with a possible D match to TRBD1 (5 bases). CDR1 is SGHVS and CDR2 is FNYEAQ in the germline V gene. The CDR3 covers 17 residues. V lost 5 bases and J lost 4, with 21 bases in between. The CDR3 region has the DNA TGTGCCAGCAGCCCACAGGACCAGATCTTAGGAGGAAACACCATATATTTT. Protein: CASSPQDQILGGNTIYF.

This clonotype was counted between two and nine times. The chain combines TRBV19 with TRBJ2-7; D tentatively fits TRBD1 or TRBD2 (5 bases each). Per germline, CDR1 LNHDA and CDR2 SQIVND (reference sequence). This CDR3 has 14 amino acids. Trimming stripped 3 bases from V and 5 bases from J, with 14 bases between. The CDR3 is CASSMSPSGHEQYF. CDR3 DNA sequence: TGTGCCAGTAGTATGTCCCCCTCGGGACACGAGCAGTACTTC.

This chain uses TRBV5-4 with TRBJ2-2; 7 positions agree with TRBD2. Germline trimming cut 0 bases from V and 1 base from J; bases unmatched to any gene: 3. The CDR3 runs to 16 residues. Germline V gene data show CDR1 as SGHNT and CDR2 as YYREEE (reference sequence). The CDR3 DNA follows: TGTGCCAGCAGCTTGGTCGGGGGGATGAACACCGGGGAGCTGTTTTTT. Protein sequence: CASSLVGGMNTGELFF.

This clonotype was detected a few times. This chain links TRBV15 with TRBJ1-5; possibly TRBD1 for D (5 bases). Between the trimmed V and J ends, which lost 3 bases and 4 bases, there was a span of 7 bases. The CDR3 contains 13 residues. Germline V CDR1 and CDR2: LNHNV, YYDKDF (reference sequence). The CDR3 nucleotides read TGTGCCACCAGCAGTCAGGGAAATCAGCCCCAGCATTTT. Amino acid sequence: CATSSQGNQPQHF.

The rearrangement joins TRBV28 to TRBJ2-1, with 7 bases fitting TRBD1. The V gene's germline CDR1 is MDHEN and CDR2 SYDVKM. V trimming: 3 bases; J trimming: 5 bases; junction bases outside the gene matches: 10. The CDR3 contains 16 residues. DNA of the CDR3: TGTGCCAGCAGTTTGTTACTGACAGGGACGAACAATGAGCAGTTCTTC. This gives the protein CASSLLLTGTNNEQFF.

This clonotype was detected ten times or more. The chain recombines TRBV7-2 with TRBJ2-1; 7 nucleotides agree with TRBD1. CDR3 length: 14 residues. Per germline, CDR1 SGHTA and CDR2 FQGNSA. After removal of 5 bases from V and 3 bases from J, the junction contained 4 bases not matched to a gene. CDR3 DNA sequence: TGTGCCAGCAGCCGAGGGACAGTCTACAATGAGCAGTTCTTC. This translates into CASSRGTVYNEQFF.

V and J are TRBV20-1 and TRBJ1-6, with 8 bases matching TRBD1. Germline CDR1 and CDR2: DFQATT and SNEGSKA (reference sequence). This CDR3 spans 17 amino acids. V lost 1 base and J lost 7; bases outside the gene matches: 12. In nucleotides, the CDR3 is TGCAGTGCTAGAGTCGGACCCCGGGACAGGCTAAATTCACCCCTCCACTTT. This encodes CSARVGPRDRLNSPLHF.

V gene TRBV6-6 combines with J gene TRBJ2-6; 11 nucleotides agree with TRBD1. Germline trimming cut 7 bases from V and 4 bases from J; bases unmatched to any gene: 12. The V gene's germline CDR1 is MNHNY and CDR2 SVGAGI (reference sequence). The CDR3 spans 18 residues. The chain's CDR3 is CASTINGQGARGANVLTF. The CDR3, as DNA: TGTGCCAGCACCATAAATGGACAGGGGGCAAGAGGGGCCAACGTCCTGACTTTC.

The sample holds a few counts of this clonotype. V usage is TRBV7-9 and J usage is TRBJ2-7; possibly TRBD2 for D (6 bases). The CDR3 is made up of 13 amino acids. The germline V and J ends were trimmed by 4 bases and 6 bases, with 13 bases remaining between them. Germline V CDR1 and CDR2: SEHNR, FQNEAQ (reference sequence). CDR3 DNA: TGTGCCAGCAGCTCCCCCGGGGGTAGCGAGCAGTACTTC. Translating gives CASSSPGGSEQYF.

On this clonotype itself: The conserved phenylalanine or tryptophan is not found at the CDR3 terminus, so this likely reflects a read error. This rearrangement joins TRBV7-6 to TRBJ1-2; D not certain. The germline gives CDR1 SGHVS, CDR2 FNYEAQ. The CDR3 has 15 residues. V lost 4 bases and J 8 bases, leaving 20 bases between the germline ends. The CDR3 is CASSSKVNGREGYTS. CDR3 sequence (DNA): TGTGCCAGCAGCTCAAAGGTTAATGGCCGGGAGGGCTACACCTCC.

V gene TRBV12-3 or TRBV12-4 combines with J gene TRBJ2-5; D ambiguous. Trimming stripped 1 base from V and 5 bases from J, with 14 bases between. The CDR3 runs 15 residues. This CDR3 reads CASSLGRVARETQYF. The CDR3 DNA sequence: TGTGCCAGCAGTTTAGGAAGGGTGGCAAGGGAGACCCAGTACTTC.

The chain carries TRBV28 and TRBJ1-1; TRBD1 matches at 12 bases. J was trimmed by 10 bases and V by 4 bases; bases with no gene match: 4. The CDR3 is 13 residues long. Germline values: CDR1 MDHEN, CDR2 SYDVKM. In DNA form, the CDR3 reads TGTGCCAGCAGTTACCGGGACAGGGGGCGAGCTTTCTTT. As protein: CASSYRDRGRAFF.

This clonotype turned up a few times. The rearrangement links TRBV7-9 to TRBJ2-7; D gene uncertain. V was trimmed by 5 bases and J by 10 bases, leaving 12 bases between them. Germline V gene sequence: CDR1 SEHNR, CDR2 FQNEAQ (reference sequence). This CDR3 comprises 11 residues. This CDR3 is CASSPGPSQYF. In nucleotides, the CDR3 is TGTGCCAGCAGCCCCGGACCGAGCCAGTACTTC.

V gene TRBV7-9 combines with J gene TRBJ1-6; no firm D call. The CDR3 runs to 16 residues. V was clipped by 5 bases and J by 8 bases, with 19 bases between them. Germline-derived CDR1 and CDR2 are SEHNR and FQNEAQ (reference sequence). The CDR3 here is CASSKEEWGGYSPLHF. CDR3 coding DNA: TGTGCCAGCAGCAAAGAAGAGTGGGGAGGTTATTCACCCCTCCACTTT.

As for this clonotype: Since no conserved phenylalanine or tryptophan closes the CDR3, a read error is the likely cause. This chain connects TRBV5-1 to TRBJ2-7; D is possibly TRBD1 (6 bases). CDR3 size: 14 residues. CDR1 and CDR2 (germline): SGHRS, YFSETQ. With 4 bases removed from V and 3 bases from J, the gap between germline ends came to 14 bases. This CDR3 is CASSAGAGVYEQYS. In nucleotides, the CDR3 is TGCGCCAGCAGCGCCGGGGCAGGGGTCTACGAGCAGTACTCC.